This TCR beta chain comes out of a study of CD8 T cells in ankylosing spondylitis (dated by TCRdb to 2016 to 2017). About the full investigation: The study set out to find disease-linked TCR variants by profiling T cell receptor beta repertoires in ankylosing spondylitis patients and healthy donors. The full study cohort was made up of about 25 ankylosing spondylitis patients and about a hundred healthy donors. Peripheral blood was sampled, and synovial fluid was additionally collected from ankylosing spondylitis patients. Here is what the overall study found, with its caveats: Blood from ankylosing spondylitis patients appeared to be characterized by a TCR beta motif made up of several highly homologous amino acid variants. Some TCR beta motif variants had previously been reported in synovial fluid and blood of reactive arthritis patients, which suggested common disease-initiation mechanisms. The disease-linked clones were reported as significantly enriched in matched synovial fluid samples from ankylosing spondylitis patients. A CD8+ phenotype was shown by the disease-linked clones, which were found at relatively low frequencies in peripheral blood.

Sequencing instrument: Illumina HiSeq 2500. Quantitative 5'-RACE with molecular barcodes was used to prepare TCR beta libraries. As for the original processing: A new computational method, built on a probabilistic model of VDJ rearrangement, was used to identify disease-linked TCR variants. TCRdb itself trimmed the public reads at Q25 with fastp, ran MiXCR and retained productive beta chains. For every CDR3 protein sequence, its rows merge into one entry that carries the most common genes and DNA. TCRdb's processing, not the authors' own work, is the source of the V and J calls. The table for this sample lists about 390,000 distinct CDR3 sequences; approximately 20% of them were counted only once. Of the sample, approximately 15% falls within the top ten clones. The CDR3 starts with the cysteine, ends with the phenylalanine, and has 14 residues. Solely the CDR3 DNA is kept, with 42 bases framed from the first base. Trimming at the junction amounts to 1 base on V and 3 bases on J, and the germline ends lie 10 bases apart. CDR1 is given as DFQATT and CDR2 as SNEGSKA, both from the germline V gene (reference sequence).

As regards this clonotype: Its antigen remains unidentified. Within one base of it there is no much larger clone, and no base qualities were kept.

The receptor comes from a male donor with ankylosing spondylitis. The specimen was blood, either unsorted or a sorted T cell fraction (not recorded which). The chain employs TRBV20-1 and TRBJ2-1, with no D gene named confidently. The encoded CDR3 is CSARVVAGYNEQFF. The sequenced DNA is TGCAGTGCTAGAGTAGTAGCAGGCTACAATGAGCAGTTCTTC.